A single T cell receptor (beta chain) is shown here with its context. Its antigen is currently unknown. The V gene lost 3 bases and the J gene lost 1 base, with 6 bases spanning the gap. The germline V gene encodes CDR1 SQVTM and CDR2 ANQGSEA. CDR3 length: 12 residues. These data belong to a study of human T cells and chemical hapten exposure. The overall study: Patch tests put 0.01% DPC on the upper back, read at 6 days.

TCRdb independently ran MiXCR on the RACE reads; one entry per CDR3 protein. There are 150,000 to 200,000 distinct CDR3 sequences in the sample; 24% occur only once, and approximately 2.3% lies in the top ten. Time point given: patch test 3, about 24 weeks after DPC sensitization. Treatment specified: therapeutic diphenylcyclopropenone sensitization with weekly scalp DPC. Study observations and caveats: With DPC sensitization, TCRs exceeding 1 in 1000 frequency showed no change. Expanded TCR counts at PT1 were positively correlated with the patch test score.

This chain connects TRBV29-1 to TRBJ1-2, with a tentative D call TRBD1 (5 bases). This TCR was sampled from a woman aged 40 to 50 with alopecia areata. Some clones in this sample may be carry-over from other donors' samples. Sequencing was performed on whole blood, taken in connection with sensitization to the hapten diphenylcyclopropenone (DPC). The CDR3 sequence: CSVEDNNYGYTF. CDR3 DNA: TGCAGCGTTGAGGACAATAACTATGGCTACACCTTC.